These T cell receptor beta chains were read from a single sample in a study of cytomegalovirus exposure and HLA in healthy donors. Data came from immunoSEQ multiplex PCR; TCRdb stores just in-frame clones and leaves some out. The ten most abundant clones cover about 1.2% of a sample with around 150,000 clones. Sequenced sample: PBMCs. The receptors were gathered from a woman aged 55-69 years in good health and CMV-seronegative. Each CDR3 is given with its conserved first and last residue. The order of the fields is D gene, V gene, J gene, CDR3 DNA, CDR3 protein. D genes are given only for firm matches.

D gene: TRBD1; V gene: TRBV18; J gene: TRBJ2-7; CDR3 DNA: TGTGCCAGCTCACCACCTACAGGGGGCGCGGAGTACTTC; CDR3 protein: CASSPPTGGAEYF
D gene: .; V gene: TRBV7-9; J gene: TRBJ1-3; CDR3 DNA: TGTGCCAGCAGCCACCAACCAGGGCCTAAATGGGGAAACACCATATATTTT; CDR3 protein: CASSHQPGPKWGNTIYF
D gene: TRBD1; V gene: TRBV5-1; J gene: TRBJ2-5; CDR3 DNA: TGCGCCAGCAGCTTGGTTGGACAGGGGCAAGAGACCCAGTACTTC; CDR3 protein: CASSLVGQGQETQYF
D gene: TRBD1; V gene: TRBV6-6; J gene: TRBJ1-6; CDR3 DNA: TGTGCCAGCAGTTCGCTTGGACAGGGGAGGTCACCCCTCCACTTT; CDR3 protein: CASSSLGQGRSPLHF
D gene: .; V gene: TRBV11-2; J gene: TRBJ1-5; CDR3 DNA: TGTGCCAGCAGCCGCGGCGGGGTTAGCAATCAGCCCCAGCATTTT; CDR3 protein: CASSRGGVSNQPQHF
D gene: .; V gene: TRBV19; J gene: TRBJ2-1; CDR3 DNA: TGTGCCAGTAATGCCCCCAGCTCCTACAATGAGCAGTTCTTC; CDR3 protein: CASNAPSSYNEQFF
D gene: TRBD1; V gene: TRBV7-6; J gene: TRBJ2-5; CDR3 DNA: TGTGCCAGCAGCTCCACAGGGGTGGAGACCCAGTACTTC; CDR3 protein: CASSSTGVETQYF
D gene: .; V gene: TRBV28; J gene: TRBJ1-2; CDR3 DNA: TGTGCTACCACGCCAGACTCTAACTATGGCTACACCTTC; CDR3 protein: CATTPDSNYGYTF
D gene: .; V gene: TRBV7-7; J gene: TRBJ2-5; CDR3 DNA: TGTGCCAGCAGCCCGGGGACAGCGGGGGAGCAGTACTTC; CDR3 protein: CASSPGTAGEQYF
D gene: TRBD2; V gene: TRBV4-2; J gene: TRBJ2-7; CDR3 DNA: TGTGCCAGCAGCCAAGATTCTTCTAGCGGGGGGCTAAACTACGAGCAGTACTTC; CDR3 protein: CASSQDSSSGGLNYEQYF
D gene: TRBD1; V gene: TRBV19; J gene: TRBJ2-5; CDR3 DNA: TGTGCCAGCCGGGACAGGGTAATGGAGACCCAGTACTTC; CDR3 protein: CASRDRVMETQYF
D gene: .; V gene: TRBV18; J gene: TRBJ1-2; CDR3 DNA: TGTGCCAGCTCACCGGAGGCTAACTATGGCTACACCTTC; CDR3 protein: CASSPEANYGYTF
D gene: TRBD1; V gene: TRBV11-2; J gene: TRBJ2-1; CDR3 DNA: TGTGCCAGCAGCCCGGACAGGGGCAATGAGCAGTTCTTC; CDR3 protein: CASSPDRGNEQFF
D gene: .; V gene: TRBV5-1; J gene: TRBJ2-3; CDR3 DNA: TGCGCCAGCAGCTTGCTGGGGAGCGATACGCAGTATTTT; CDR3 protein: CASSLLGSDTQYF
D gene: TRBD1; V gene: TRBV5-1; J gene: TRBJ1-6; CDR3 DNA: TGCGCCAGCAGCCCCGACAGGGCTCATAATTCACCCCTCCACTTT; CDR3 protein: CASSPDRAHNSPLHF
D gene: .; V gene: TRBV2; J gene: TRBJ2-3; CDR3 DNA: TGTGCCAGCAGGAAAGACAGGAACACAGATACGCAGTATTTT; CDR3 protein: CASRKDRNTDTQYF
D gene: .; V gene: TRBV7-3; J gene: TRBJ2-5; CDR3 DNA: TGTGCCAGCAGCTTAGAAGGGAGGCGGCAAGAGACCCAGTACTTC; CDR3 protein: CASSLEGRRQETQYF
D gene: .; V gene: TRBV6-5; J gene: TRBJ1-1; CDR3 DNA: TGTGCCAGCAGTTTGACTCTGGGAGCTGAAGCTTTTTTT; CDR3 protein: CASSLTLGAEAFF
D gene: .; V gene: TRBV7-9; J gene: TRBJ1-5; CDR3 DNA: TGTGCCAGCAGTGGAGGGGGCAATCAGCCCCAGCATTTT; CDR3 protein: CASSGGGNQPQHF
D gene: .; V gene: TRBV5-1; J gene: TRBJ2-2; CDR3 DNA: TGCGCCAGCAGCTTGGCCATAGAAACCGGGGAGCTGTTTTTT; CDR3 protein: CASSLAIETGELFF